This T cell receptor (beta chain) was documented in a study of response to subunit inactivated influenza vaccine. TCRdb recomputed calls from the RT-PCR reads with MiXCR, one row per CDR3 protein. The sample has 500,000 to 700,000 distinct CDR3 sequences, approximately 24% seen once. Looked up from germline, CDR1 is MNHEY and CDR2 is SVGAGI. The CDR3 totals 15 residues. The J segment lost 1 base and the V segment lost 2 bases, leaving 5 bases of the junction unmatched. Another study also made use of these data, one on T cells expressing NK-cell markers. Per that study: Template switching by 5'RACE with UMIs generated the TCR beta cDNA.

This specimen consisted of CD4+ T cells sorted from PBMCs, obtained 12 days after vaccination. V usage is TRBV6-5 and J usage is TRBJ2-7, with 7 bases aligning to TRBD2. This TCR was sampled from a man aged 45 to 65 who received an inactivated influenza vaccine. The CDR3 reads CASSYGGGFSYEQYF. For the CDR3, the DNA is TGTGCCAGCAGTTACGGGGGGGGGTTTTCCTACGAGCAGTACTTC.